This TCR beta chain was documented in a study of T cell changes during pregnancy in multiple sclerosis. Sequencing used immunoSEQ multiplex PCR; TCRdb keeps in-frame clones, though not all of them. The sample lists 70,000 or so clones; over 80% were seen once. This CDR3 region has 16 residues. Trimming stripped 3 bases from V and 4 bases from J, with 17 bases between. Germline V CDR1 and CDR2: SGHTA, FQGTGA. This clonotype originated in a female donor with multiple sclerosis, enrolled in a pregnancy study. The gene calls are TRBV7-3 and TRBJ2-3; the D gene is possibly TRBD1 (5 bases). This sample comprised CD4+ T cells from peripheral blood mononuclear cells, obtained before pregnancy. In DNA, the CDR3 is TGTGCCAGCAGCTTGGAAGGGTTTCAGGGTTCAGATACGCAGTATTTT. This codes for CASSLEGFQGSDTQYF. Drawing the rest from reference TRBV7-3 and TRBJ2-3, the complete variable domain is GAGVSQTPSNKVTEKGKYVELRCDPISGHTALYWYRQSLGQGPEFLIYFQGTGAADDSGLPNDRFFAVRPEGSVSTLKIQRTERGDSAVYLCASSLEGFQGSDTQYFGPGTRLTVL.